The rows below give T cell receptor beta chains drawn from one sample of a study of CD8 T cells in ankylosing spondylitis. From the 5' RACE reads, TCRdb called clonotypes with MiXCR, one entry per CDR3 protein. The data contain approximately 200,000 distinct CDR3 sequences, about 13% of them singletons. Material: blood, either unsorted or a sorted T cell fraction (not recorded which). All receptors derive from a male donor with ankylosing spondylitis or in good health (not recorded which). Both conserved end residues are part of each CDR3. The D gene is left open where the match is weak. Only some rows state a clone size, as once, few, many or a class for expanded clones.

TRBD1,TRBV2,NA,TRBJ2-1,CASIVSLEAGGPYNEQFF,TGTGCCAGCATCGTCAGTCTAGAGGCAGGGGGACCTTACAATGAGCAGTTCTTC
NA,TRBV23-1,few,TRBJ1-1,CASSQSREKGHTEAFF,TGCGCCAGCAGTCAATCCAGGGAGAAGGGGCACACTGAAGCTTTCTTT
NA,TRBV12-3/TRBV12-4,few,TRBJ2-1,CASSLLVLNEQFF,TGTGCCAGCAGTTTGCTTGTCCTTAATGAGCAGTTCTTC
TRBD2,TRBV5-1,many,TRBJ2-3,CASSLKSGLAFQYF,TGCGCCAGCAGCTTGAAATCCGGACTAGCGTTTCAGTATTTT
NA,TRBV9,NA,TRBJ1-6,CASSVREDSSYNSPLHF,TGTGCCAGCAGCGTCCGAGAGGATAGCTCCTATAATTCACCCCTCCACTTT
NA,TRBV29-1,many,TRBJ2-7,CSVGRGFYEQYF,TGCAGCGTTGGAAGGGGTTTCTACGAGCAGTACTTC
NA,TRBV7-2,few,TRBJ1-6,CASSLSGRSSYNSPLHF,TGTGCCAGCAGCTTATCGGGACGGAGCTCCTATAATTCACCCCTCCACTTT
NA,TRBV12-3/TRBV12-4,NA,TRBJ2-5,CASSFSRGLQETQYF,TGTGCCAGCAGTTTTTCCCGGGGCCTACAAGAGACCCAGTACTTC
TRBD1,TRBV7-8,many,TRBJ2-7,CASSLGTGSSYEQYF,TGTGCCAGCAGCTTGGGGACAGGGAGCTCCTACGAGCAGTACTTC
NA,TRBV7-9,few,TRBJ2-7,CASSLAATGSNEQYF,TGTGCCAGCAGCTTAGCGGCAACAGGGTCGAACGAGCAGTACTTC
TRBD1,TRBV4-1,NA,TRBJ2-5,CASSHRTGYQETQYF,TGCGCCAGCAGCCATCGGACAGGGTACCAAGAGACCCAGTACTTC
NA,TRBV5-8,NA,TRBJ1-1,CASSYPGTTLFF,TGTGCCAGCAGCTACCCCGGGACGACGTTATTCTTT
NA,TRBV30,few,TRBJ2-6,CAWKQRWTTISGANVLTF,TGTGCCTGGAAACAACGGTGGACCACAATCTCTGGGGCCAACGTCCTGACTTTC
NA,TRBV21-1,few,TRBJ2-5,CASSNGSGGQETQYF,TGTGCCAGCAGCAACGGAAGCGGGGGGCAAGAGACCCAGTACTTC
TRBD2,TRBV11-1,once,TRBJ2-1,CASSPTGTSGSGWNNEQFF,TGTGCCAGCAGCCCTACCGGGACTAGCGGCTCCGGATGGAACAATGAGCAGTTCTTC
NA,TRBV12-3/TRBV12-4,NA,TRBJ2-1,CASSFGVSSSEQFF,TGTGCCAGCAGTTTCGGAGTATCCTCTAGTGAGCAGTTCTTC